The 2 T cell receptor beta chains below were found in one sample sequenced in a study of T cell responses to AZD1222 COVID-19 vaccine. Produced via immunoSEQ multiplex PCR; TCRdb's table is partial and in-frame only. The sample gives about 180,000 clones, around 88% of which show up once; less than 0.55% is in the top ten. This material consisted of peripheral blood, taken on day 0 of AZD1222 vaccination. These TCRs come from an adult in good health.

The genes are TRBV5-1 and TRBJ2-7, with 8 bases identical to TRBD2. Germline CDR1 SGHRS, CDR2 YFSETQ. The CDR3 is made up of 15 amino acids. Trimming at V came to 3 bases and at J to 0 bases, leaving 5 bases not matched to a gene. CDR3 loop: CASSWSGSGSYEQYF. The CDR3 DNA sequence: TGCGCCAGCAGCTGGAGCGGGAGCGGCTCCTACGAGCAGTACTTC.

The V gene is TRBV18, the J gene TRBJ1-1; D possibly corresponds to TRBD1 (5 bases). Germline V gene lookup returns CDR1 KGHSH and CDR2 LQKENI. This CDR3 has 14 residues. V was shortened by 0 bases and J by 4 bases, with 9 bases between the two germline ends. Here the CDR3 reads CASSPPRGGTEAFF. The CDR3 DNA reads as TGTGCCAGCTCACCACCGAGGGGTGGCACTGAAGCTTTCTTT.